Listed here is a single T cell receptor (beta chain). Its antigen is not yet known. Per-base qualities were not stored, and no clone one base away is much larger. The sample originates from a study of blood T cell repertoires in COVID-19 (dated by TCRdb to 2018 to 2020). At the level of the whole study: Samples covering the acute and convalescent phases of COVID-19 were provided by collaborators in the United States, Italy and Spain. The prospective study material was composed of cDNA or gDNA derived from T cells, B-cell-depleted T cells, or PBMCs. Deeply sampled blood TCRbeta repertoires from subjects exposed to, actively infected with, or recovered from COVID-19 were included in the dataset. A freely available public database, intended as a resource for researchers studying the immune response to SARS-CoV-2, is where the repertoires were released. Samples came from the ongoing ImmuneRACE study (first 160 participants) plus 1,254 subjects from 6 global collaborators. Nearly every sample came with metadata listing a de-identified subject ID, COVID-19 status, age in years and sex. Where HLA class I and class II types were available, the types were taken from metadata supplied by the sample provider, not from assay-based typing. The investigation overall reported the following: How much clinical and demographic metadata was included differed by source and by participant, and the metadata was provided uncurated.

TCRbeta CDR3 regions were amplified from genomic DNA by means of the immunoSEQ Assay, a bias-controlled multiplex PCR. The authors processed their data as follows. Nucleated cell counts per sample were estimated from amplification of reference gene primers within the assay. To quantify the absolute abundance of each unique TCRbeta CDR3 rearrangement, sequence reads were collapsed and filtered. For each sample, productive Simpson clonality was calculated as the square root of Simpson's diversity index across productive rearrangements. The source is immuneACCESS, and TCRdb retained only in-frame sequences with V and J called. Part of the clones is not carried over; for the studies checked, unresolved V genes explain less than half of this, and the remainder is unexplained. The V and J calls and clone size come from that table; D and trimming were worked out from the DNA. The sample has around 270,000 clones on record, 80% to 85% of them singletons. The ten largest account for around 14% of the sample.

Based on the germline V gene, the CDR1 and CDR2 sequences are MDHEN and SYDVKM. Measured from the cysteine to the phenylalanine, the CDR3 is 16 residues long. The DNA shown is the 48-base CDR3, in frame from base 1. V drops 3 bases and J drops 0 bases, leaving 12 bases in between. In Seattle, one collaborating source enrolled patients while the infection was active and tracked those patients longitudinally over the course of disease. Collaborating institutions collected whole blood in K2EDTA tubes following their own protocols. Collaborator samples were shipped for TCRbeta analysis as frozen whole blood, isolated PBMCs, or DNA extracted from either sample type.

The sequence was obtained from a person between 65 and 79 years old with COVID-19, enrolled during active disease. What was sequenced was peripheral blood. The sequence joins TRBV28 to TRBJ1-3; tentative D gene TRBD1, with 5 bases matching. DNA sequence: TGTGCCAGCAGTTTTTCGGGCAGGGACTCTGGAAACACCATATATTTT. This is translated as CASSFSGRDSGNTIYF.